This record covers a single T cell receptor beta chain. This entry is derived from a study of blood T cell repertoires in COVID-19. Turning to the study itself: Spain, Italy and the United States supplied samples that represented acute and convalescent COVID-19. The cDNA or gDNA used as material had been derived from T cells, B-cell-depleted T cells, or PBMCs.

Original processing notes: Amplification of reference gene primers provided the estimated nucleated cell counts. Measured with immunoSEQ multiplex PCR; TCRdb has only the in-frame clones, and not every one. The D gene and trimming were derived from the DNA, and the V and J assignments and clone size from that table. The sample shows 100,000 to 120,000 clones, about 79% of them seen only once. The clonotype was recovered from a woman of 80 years or more with active or convalescent COVID-19. Sequencing used peripheral blood.

As DNA, the CDR3 is TGTGCCAGCAGCTTGGTACTTGACAGGTCAATTTCGGGCTATGGCTACACCTTC. This translates into CASSLVLDRSISGYGYTF. The chain combines TRBV5-5 with TRBJ1-2; D is possibly TRBD1 (6 bases). Trimming removed 0 bases at V and 4 bases at J, with 22 bases between. The length of the CDR3 is 18 residues. CDR1 SGHKS and CDR2 YYEKEE come from the germline V gene (reference sequence). Combining the CDR3 with reference TRBV5-5 and TRBJ1-2 gives the whole variable domain DAGVTQSPTHLIKTRGQQVTLRCSPISGHKSVSWYQQVLGQGPQFIFQYYEKEERGRGNFPDRFSARQFPNYSSELNVNALLLGDSALYLCASSLVLDRSISGYGYTFGSGTRLTVV.